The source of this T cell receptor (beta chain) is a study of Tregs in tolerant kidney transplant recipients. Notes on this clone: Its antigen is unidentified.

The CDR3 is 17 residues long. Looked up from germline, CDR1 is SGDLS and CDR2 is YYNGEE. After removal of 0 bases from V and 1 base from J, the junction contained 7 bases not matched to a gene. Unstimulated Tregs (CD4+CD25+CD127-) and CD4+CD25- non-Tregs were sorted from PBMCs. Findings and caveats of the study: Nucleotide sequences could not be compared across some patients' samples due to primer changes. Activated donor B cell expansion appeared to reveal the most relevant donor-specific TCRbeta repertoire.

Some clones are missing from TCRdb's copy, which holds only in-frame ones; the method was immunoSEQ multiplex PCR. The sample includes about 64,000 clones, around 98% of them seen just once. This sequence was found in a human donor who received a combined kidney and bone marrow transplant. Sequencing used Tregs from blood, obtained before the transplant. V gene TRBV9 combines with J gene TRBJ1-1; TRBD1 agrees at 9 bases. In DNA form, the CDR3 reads TGTGCCAGCAGCGTAGGTACAGGGGGCACGGGGAACACTGAAGCTTTCTTT. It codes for CASSVGTGGTGNTEAFF.